The 24 T cell receptor beta chains below all came from one sample that was sequenced in a study of blood T cell repertoires in COVID-19. Profiling relied on immunoSEQ multiplex PCR, and the TCRdb table lists in-frame clones only, not all of them. The sample records 55,000 to 80,000 clones, 70% to 85% being singletons. Material for sequencing was peripheral blood. These receptors all stem from a woman in her sixties or seventies with acute or convalescent COVID-19.

This rearrangement joins TRBV5-6 to TRBJ2-7, with 9 bases fitting TRBD1. Germline trimming cut 2 bases from V and 6 bases from J; bases unmatched to any gene: 9. Germline CDR1 reads SGHDT; CDR2 reads YYEEEE. CDR3 size: 15 residues. The CDR3 spells CASSFAGTGTREQYF. CDR3 DNA: TGTGCCAGCAGCTTCGCCGGGACAGGGACCCGCGAGCAGTACTTC. The whole variable domain, remainder taken from reference TRBV5-6 and TRBJ2-7, is DAGVTQSPTHLIKTRGQQVTLRCSPKSGHDTVSWYQQALGQGPQFIFQYYEEEERQRGNFPDRFSGHQFPNYSSELNVNALLLGDSALYLCASSFAGTGTREQYFGPGTRLTVT.

This clone showed up just a few times. The chain recombines TRBV7-8 with TRBJ2-7; 7 nucleotides agree with TRBD1. CDR3 length: 15 residues. V was clipped by 0 bases and J by 4 bases; unmatched bases: 6. Per the germline V gene, CDR1 is SGHVS and CDR2 is FQNEAQ. The CDR3 sequence: CASSLAGDSWYEQYF. The CDR3 DNA follows: TGTGCCAGCAGCTTAGCGGGGGACAGTTGGTACGAGCAGTACTTC.

The gene calls are TRBV11-2 and TRBJ2-5, with 7 bases identical to TRBD2. Trimming took 6 bases from V and 5 from J; bases not matched to a gene: 18. CDR3 length: 17 residues. Germline V gene sequence: CDR1 SGHAT, CDR2 FQNNGV. CDR3 sequence (DNA): TGTGCCAGCAGTCCCGGCACCAGCGGGGAACCCCAGGAGACCCAGTACTTC. It is translated as CASSPGTSGEPQETQYF.

The V call is TRBV11-2, the J call TRBJ1-1; TRBD1 is a possible D gene (5 bases). The germline V gene encodes CDR1 SGHAT and CDR2 FQNNGV. V dropped 1 base and J dropped 1 base, with 16 bases sitting between them. The CDR3 has 17 amino acids. CDR3 sequence reads: CASSLAGKGTANTEAFF. CDR3 DNA: TGTGCCAGCAGCTTAGCAGGGAAGGGAACAGCGAACACTGAAGCTTTCTTT. Supplemented by reference TRBV11-2 and TRBJ1-1, the full variable domain reads EAGVAQSPRYKIIEKRQSVAFWCNPISGHATLYWYQQILGQGPKLLIQFQNNGVVDDSQLPKDRFSAERLKGVDSTLKIQPAKLEDSAVYLCASSLAGKGTANTEAFFGQGTRLTVV.

For this clone: Germline is not matched at one junction end, which may reflect a read error. The V and J genes are TRBV10-3 and TRBJ1-5, with D unresolved. The CDR3 extends over 14 amino acids. From germline, CDR1 is ENHRY and CDR2 SYGVKD. The CDR3 nucleotides are TGTGCCATCAATGAGGTAGCCGGCAATCAGCCCCAGCATTTT. Its protein product is CAINEVAGNQPQHF.

This clone was counted once. The chain carries TRBV27 and TRBJ2-5; 7 nucleotides align to TRBD1. The CDR3 contains 15 residues. The germline V gene has CDR1 MNHEY and CDR2 SMNVEV (reference sequence). V dropped 3 bases and J dropped 4; count of bases not matched to a gene: 8. The CDR3 bases are TGTGCCAGCAGTTTTTTGAAGGGGGCCCGAGAGACCCAGTACTTC. Amino acid sequence: CASSFLKGARETQYF.

This chain uses TRBV7-7 with TRBJ2-3; tentative D call: TRBD1 (5 bases). CDR3 length: 18 residues. CDR1 and CDR2 (germline): SSHAT, FNYEAQ (reference sequence). V dropped 1 base and J dropped 0 bases, with 17 bases sitting between them. CDR3 nucleotide sequence: TGTGCCAGCAGCTTAGGAGTCTCTGGGGCACGTAGCACAGATACGCAGTATTTT. This codes for CASSLGVSGARSTDTQYF.

The rearrangement joins TRBV29-1 to TRBJ2-7; a possible D gene is TRBD2 (6 bases). Germline CDR1 SQVTM, CDR2 ANQGSEA. With 7 bases removed from V and 6 bases from J, the gap between germline ends came to 19 bases. The CDR3 spans 13 residues. This CDR3 is CSAGTQGIGEQYF. The CDR3 DNA sequence: TGCAGCGCAGGGACTCAAGGGATTGGCGAGCAGTACTTC.

The chain couples TRBV4-1 to TRBJ1-1, with a tentative D call TRBD1 (5 bases). The length of the CDR3 is 14 residues. V dropped 6 bases and J dropped 1 base, with 12 bases sitting between them. The germline gives CDR1 MGHRA, CDR2 YSYEKL. Here the CDR3 reads CASSPGLANTEAFF. The CDR3 bases are TGCGCCAGCAGTCCAGGGTTGGCGAACACTGAAGCTTTCTTT.

This clone was seen only a few times. V is TRBV7-2 and J is TRBJ1-2; no clear D. Trimming left V 1 base short and J 6 bases short, with 6 bases between. This CDR3 region has 12 residues. Germline CDR1 and CDR2: SGHTA and FQGNSA. The chain's CDR3 is CASSLVRDGYTF. The CDR3 DNA follows: TGTGCCAGCAGCTTAGTGCGGGATGGCTACACCTTC. Full variable domain (outside the CDR3, taken from reference TRBV7-2 and TRBJ1-2): GAGVSQSPSNKVTEKGKDVELRCDPISGHTALYWYRQSLGQGLEFLIYFQGNSAPDKSGLPSDRFSAERTGGSVSTLTIQRTQQEDSAVYLCASSLVRDGYTFGSGTRLTVV.

V and J are TRBV10-3 and TRBJ1-5; 7 bases are a match to TRBD1. The germline V gene encodes CDR1 ENHRY and CDR2 SYGVKD. This CDR3 has 15 amino acids. Unmatched junction bases numbered 4, after V lost 4 bases and J lost 1 base. As DNA, the CDR3 is TGTGCCATCAGTGGCCGGGACAGCAGCAATCAGCCCCAGCATTTT. It yields the protein CAISGRDSSNQPQHF.

By share of the sample, this clone is medium-sized. The chain has TRBV3-1 (or the pseudogene TRBV3-2) and TRBJ1-3; TRBD1 might be the D (5 bases). CDR3 length: 15 residues. Germline V lookup: CDR1 LGHDT, CDR2 YNNKEL (reference sequence). With 3 bases removed from V and 0 bases from J, the gap between germline ends came to 9 bases. DNA for the CDR3: TGTGCCAGCAGCCAGACAGTAGTCTCTGGAAACACCATATATTTT. Translating it yields CASSQTVVSGNTIYF.

The chain has TRBV28 and TRBJ1-6; 7 bases are a match to TRBD1. This CDR3 is 15 amino acids long. Germline values: CDR1 MDHEN, CDR2 SYDVKM. The trim removed 6 bases at V and 6 bases at J, leaving 8 bases unmatched. The CDR3 coding sequence is TGTGCCAGCAGGCTTATATCAGGGGGTAATTCACCCCTCCACTTT. Protein: CASRLISGGNSPLHF.

The rearrangement joins TRBV7-2 to TRBJ1-6; 10 nucleotides match TRBD1. CDR3 size: 17 residues. After removal of 1 base from V and 7 bases from J, the junction contained 7 bases not matched to a gene. Germline CDR1 SGHTA, CDR2 FQGNSA. Here the CDR3 DNA reads TGTGCCAGCAGCTTAGGTGCCCCGGGACAGGGGAATTCACCCCTCCACTTT. This encodes CASSLGAPGQGNSPLHF.

The CDR3 spells CASSSSGRADVNEQFF. CDR3 nucleotide sequence: TGTGCCAGTAGTAGTAGCGGGAGGGCCGATGTTAATGAGCAGTTCTTC. V and J are TRBV19 and TRBJ2-1, with 11 nucleotides matching TRBD2. The V and J ends lost 4 bases and 7 bases, in that order; junction bases with no gene match: 9. Germline loops: CDR1 LNHDA, CDR2 SQIVND (reference sequence). The CDR3 is made up of 16 amino acids.

The chain employs TRBV30 and TRBJ2-7; the D gene is possibly TRBD1 (6 bases). The V and J ends lost 3 bases and 3 bases respectively, with 12 bases between them. Germline CDR1 GTSNPN, CDR2 SVGIG (reference sequence). The CDR3 is made up of 13 amino acids. The CDR3 DNA sequence: TGTGCCTGGAGCGACGGACAGTTCTACGAGCAGTACTTC. This encodes CAWSDGQFYEQYF.

This chain connects TRBV5-4 to TRBJ2-3; D may be TRBD1 (5 bases). CDR1 is SGHNT, CDR2 YYREEE, per germline (reference sequence). This CDR3 has 14 residues. Trimming cost V 1 base and J 2 bases, with 8 bases left between them. The CDR3 reads CASSLRQYTDTQYF. The CDR3 DNA sequence: TGTGCCAGCAGCTTGCGACAGTACACAGATACGCAGTATTTT.

The chain carries TRBV30 and TRBJ2-3, with 10 bases matching TRBD1. Germline V gives CDR1 GTSNPN, CDR2 SVGIG (reference sequence). The V segment lost 2 bases and the J segment 2 bases; nucleotides outside the gene matches: 7. The CDR3 has 16 amino acids. The CDR3 DNA reads as TGTGCCTGGAGTCAAGGACAGGGGGTCTACACAGATACGCAGTATTTT. Translated: CAWSQGQGVYTDTQYF.

In its sample, this clone ranks as medium-sized (0.01 to 0.1%). The chain couples TRBV7-9 to TRBJ1-2; 9 bases map to TRBD1. This CDR3 is built from 16 residues. Germline V gene sequence: CDR1 SEHNR, CDR2 FQNEAQ (reference sequence). The trim removed 5 bases at V and 5 bases at J, leaving 12 bases unmatched. This chain's CDR3 is CASSPLAGQGAYGYTF. CDR3 nucleotides: TGTGCCAGCAGCCCCCTCGCGGGACAGGGAGCGTATGGCTACACCTTC.

The J gene is TRBJ1-2, the V gene TRBV27, with 9 positions matching TRBD1. CDR1 and CDR2 (germline): MNHEY, SMNVEV (reference sequence). The CDR3 loop spans 15 amino acids. The V gene end was trimmed by 0 bases and the J gene end by 7 bases; junction bases not matched to a gene: 6. CDR3 coding DNA: TGTGCCAGCAGTTTATCTCTCACAGGGGGCGGTGGCTACACCTTC. Residues: CASSLSLTGGGGYTF.

The chain links TRBV5-1 to TRBJ2-3; D unclear. The CDR3 contains 14 residues. Deletions cut 0 bases from V and 0 bases from J, with 5 bases between. Germline V gene data show CDR1 as SGHRS and CDR2 as YFSETQ. As DNA, the CDR3 is TGCGCCAGCAGCTTGGGACAAAGCACAGATACGCAGTATTTT. Its protein is CASSLGQSTDTQYF. The variable domain in full, with the rest retrieved from reference TRBV5-1 and TRBJ2-3, is KAGVTQTPRYLIKTRGQQVTLSCSPISGHRSVSWYQQTPGQGLQFLFEYFSETQRNKGNFPGRFSGRQFSNSRSEMNVSTLELGDSALYLCASSLGQSTDTQYFGPGTRLTVL.

V is TRBV7-2 and J is TRBJ2-1; TRBD1 agrees at 8 bases. Looked up from germline, CDR1 is SGHTA and CDR2 is FQGNSA. CDR3 size: 15 residues. Trimming removed 3 bases from V and 0 bases from J; junction bases left unmatched: 1. The CDR3 is CASSFTGGSYNEQFF. In DNA, the CDR3 is TGTGCCAGCAGCTTTACAGGGGGCTCCTACAATGAGCAGTTCTTC.

The rearrangement uses TRBV28 and TRBJ2-7; 7 bases map to TRBD2. Germline CDR1 and CDR2: MDHEN and SYDVKM. The CDR3 covers 16 residues. Unmatched junction bases numbered 10, after V lost 4 bases and J lost 1 base. DNA for the CDR3: TGTGCCAGCAGTTCAGTCCCGCCTAGCGGTTCCTACGAGCAGTACTTC. Its protein is CASSSVPPSGSYEQYF.

This clone appeared a few times. This chain uses TRBV13 with TRBJ2-3, with D tentatively TRBD2 (5 bases). The germline V gene encodes CDR1 PRHDT and CDR2 FYEKMQ (reference sequence). V was clipped by 5 bases and J by 13 bases, with 16 bases between them. The length of the CDR3 is 12 residues. The CDR3 nucleotides read TGTGCCAGCAGCCCCGCGGGTTCAACGGAGTATTTT. As protein: CASSPAGSTEYF. The variable domain in full, with the rest retrieved from reference TRBV13 and TRBJ2-3, is AAGVIQSPRHLIKEKRETATLKCYPIPRHDTVYWYQQGPGQDPQFLISFYEKMQSDKGSIPDRFSAQQFSDYHSELNMSSLELGDSALYFCASSPAGSTEYFGPGTRLTVL.